One T cell receptor beta chain is described in this entry. Its target is unknown. Profiling relied on immunoSEQ multiplex PCR, and the TCRdb table lists in-frame clones only, not all of them. The sample lists 30,000 to 40,000 clones; approximately 89% were seen once. This sample is part of a study of OX40 agonist ivuxolimab in advanced cancers. Study results and caveats: With doses of 0.1 to 3.0 mg/kg, CD4+ and CD8+ blood T cells had undergone clonal expansion by week 6. Low levels of normalized T-cell clonal expansion also appeared in some nonresponders. There were, on average, more expanded clones in CD8+ T cells than in CD4+.

The origin of this receptor is an adult with an advanced solid tumor such as melanoma, head and neck, liver or kidney cancer. The sample here was CD4+ or CD8+ T cells sorted from blood, taken in a trial of the OX40 agonist ivuxolimab.

The CDR3 nucleotides read TGTGCCAGCTCACCCGGGACAGTAGTATTCTATGGCTACACCTTC. Residues: CASSPGTVVFYGYTF. This chain connects TRBV18 to TRBJ1-2; 7 bases map to TRBD1. Germline CDR1 is KGHSH and CDR2 is LQKENI. The CDR3 loop spans 15 amino acids. Germline trimming cut 3 bases from V and 4 bases from J; bases unmatched to any gene: 8.